This T cell receptor (beta chain) was documented in a study of blood T cell repertoires in COVID-19. Background on the study: Researchers got acute and convalescent COVID-19 samples from the United States, Italy and Spain. Sources were T cells, B-cell-depleted T cells, or PBMCs; the material itself was cDNA or gDNA.

Original handling: Amplified reference gene primers provided the basis for estimating nucleated cell counts. Profiled with immunoSEQ multiplex PCR; TCRdb holds only in-frame clones, not every one. That table is the source of V, J and clone size, and D and trimming were worked out from the DNA. The sample holds 200,000 or so clones; more than 65% are singletons and the top ten take 3%. In regard to this clone: Other DNA sequences in this specimen translate into the identical CDR3.

The CDR3 runs to 15 residues. CDR1 is MNHEY and CDR2 is SMNVEV in the germline V gene (reference sequence). Trimming took 0 bases from V and 1 from J, leaving 9 bases between them. The sample consisted of peripheral blood. This clonotype was sampled from a woman aged 30 to 39 who had recovered from COVID-19. This chain joins TRBV27 and TRBJ2-5; D not resolved. Here the CDR3 reads CASSLSRHPQETQYF. CDR3 nucleotide sequence: TGTGCCAGCAGTTTATCCAGACATCCCCAAGAGACCCAGTACTTC.